This TCR beta chain was profiled in a study of blood T cell repertoires in COVID-19. About the study: Sources were T cells, B-cell-depleted T cells, or PBMCs; the material itself was cDNA or gDNA.

Clones were sequenced by immunoSEQ multiplex PCR, and TCRdb holds only the in-frame ones, with some missing. The sample contains under 200,000 clones, around 85% of which appear only once. Germline CDR1 is MNHEY and CDR2 is SVGAGI. Trimming removed 5 bases from V and 0 bases from J, with 10 bases in between. The CDR3 consists of 14 residues. Sequencing input: peripheral blood. The receptor was isolated from a woman aged 70 to 79 with acute or convalescent COVID-19. The rearrangement links TRBV6-5 to TRBJ1-2, with D uncertain. The CDR3 spells CASSLSQANYGYTF. CDR3 sequence (DNA): TGTGCCAGCAGTCTCAGTCAAGCTAACTATGGCTACACCTTC.